This passage covers 22 T cell receptor beta chains from one sample sequenced in a study of T-cell reconstitution after alpha-beta-depleted transplantation in children. Unique molecular identifiers were incorporated during preparation of the TCRbeta library. TCRdb reanalysed the PCR reads using MiXCR and keeps one entry per CDR3 protein. The table shows over 400,000 distinct CDR3 sequences, with approximately 42% occurring only once. Specimen: PBMCs, collected before TCRalphabeta/CD19-depleted stem cell transplant. Receptors were obtained from a girl aged 2 to 10 with aplastic anemia, due to receive a stem cell transplant.

This clonotype was picked up many times. The genes are TRBV4-2 and TRBJ2-7; D remains ambiguous. Germline V gene lookup returns CDR1 LGHNA and CDR2 YNFKEQ. This CDR3 comprises 15 residues. Trimming left V 0 bases short and J 1 base short, with 10 bases between. The CDR3 is CASSQDKPPSYEQYF. CDR3 DNA sequence: TGTGCCAGCAGCCAAGATAAACCTCCGTCCTACGAGCAGTACTTC.

This clonotype was observed a single time. The J gene is TRBJ2-1, the V gene TRBV12-3 or TRBV12-4; a possible D gene is TRBD2 (6 bases). The CDR3 length is 16 residues. V lost 3 bases, J lost 3 bases, and 15 bases lay in between. The CDR3 DNA is TGTGCCAGCAGTTTCAGCTTGGGGGAGGACTACAATGAGCAGTTCTTC. It is translated as CASSFSLGEDYNEQFF.

This clonotype was counted between two and nine times. The V call is TRBV7-9, the J call TRBJ1-3; no firm D call. Germline CDR1 reads SEHNR; CDR2 reads FQNEAQ (reference sequence). This CDR3 has 16 amino acids. V lost 1 base and J 2 bases, leaving 12 bases between the germline ends. The CDR3 DNA sequence: TGTGCCAGCAGCTTAGGCCCAATTAATACTGGAAACACCATATATTTT. Translated, it gives CASSLGPINTGNTIYF.

This clonotype was recorded at least ten times. J is TRBJ1-2 and V is TRBV5-5, with D perhaps matching TRBD1 (5 bases). Trimming removed 0 bases at V and 6 bases at J, with 12 bases between. CDR3 size: 14 residues. CDR1 is SGHKS, CDR2 YYEKEE, per germline (reference sequence). The CDR3 DNA follows: TGTGCCAGCAGCTTGGAGGGGACCGTTGATGGCTACACCTTC. Amino acid sequence: CASSLEGTVDGYTF.

This chain joins TRBV6-1 and TRBJ2-1, with 12 positions matching TRBD2. The V and J ends lost 2 bases and 10 bases, in that order; junction bases with no gene match: 6. The germline gives CDR1 MNHNS, CDR2 SASEGT. The length of the CDR3 is 15 residues. CDR3 region: CASSELAGGFGEQFF. The DNA of the CDR3 is TGTGCCAGCAGTGAACTAGCGGGAGGGTTTGGCGAGCAGTTCTTC.

This clonotype was observed a few times. J is TRBJ1-2 and V is TRBV7-9; the D gene is possibly TRBD1 (5 bases). This CDR3 spans 15 amino acids. Germline values: CDR1 SEHNR, CDR2 FQNEAQ (reference sequence). V was pared by 5 bases and J by 0 bases, with 13 bases between. As DNA, the CDR3 is TGTGCCAGCAGCCTGGTGGGGGATTCTAACTATGGCTACACCTTC. Residues: CASSLVGDSNYGYTF. The full variable domain, completed using reference TRBV7-9 and TRBJ1-2, is DTGVSQNPRHKITKRGQNVTFRCDPISEHNRLYWYRQTLGQGPEFLTYFQNEAQLEKSRLLSDRFSAERPKGSFSTLEIQRTEQGDSAMYLCASSLVGDSNYGYTFGSGTRLTVV.

This clonotype was found many times. CDR3 nucleotides: TGTGCCAGCAGACCCCCGAGAAGAAACTACGAGCAGTACTTC. It codes for CASRPPRRNYEQYF. The chain has TRBV6-5 and TRBJ2-7; no clear D gene. The CDR3 has 14 amino acids. Germline lookup yields CDR1 MNHEY and CDR2 SVGAGI. Trimming took off 6 bases at V and 3 bases at J, with 15 bases between the two ends.

This clonotype was seen a few times. This chain joins TRBV7-2 and TRBJ2-7, with 13 bases lining up with TRBD2. The CDR3 extends over 16 amino acids. V shed 3 bases and J 7 bases; nucleotides not matched to a gene: 9. Germline assignment: CDR1 SGHTA and CDR2 FQGNSA. The CDR3 DNA sequence: TGTGCCAGCAGCTTGACCGGACTAGCGGGAGTTTTAGAGCAGTACTTC. This codes for CASSLTGLAGVLEQYF.

The chain has TRBV11-2 and TRBJ2-1; no clear D gene. Germline lookup yields CDR1 SGHAT and CDR2 FQNNGV. CDR3 length: 14 residues. Trimming took off 1 base at V and 4 bases at J, with 8 bases between the two ends. CDR3 protein: CASSLADPYNEQFF. The CDR3 DNA is TGTGCCAGCAGCTTAGCGGACCCTTACAATGAGCAGTTCTTC.

The chain has TRBV28 and TRBJ2-1; unclear D gene. The length of the CDR3 is 14 residues. V gave up 6 bases and J gave up 5 bases, with 14 bases separating them. Per germline, CDR1 MDHEN and CDR2 SYDVKM. This CDR3 is CASSRQGKHNEQFF. CDR3 nucleotides: TGTGCCAGCAGCCGTCAAGGAAAACACAATGAGCAGTTCTTC.

V and J are TRBV5-1 and TRBJ2-7; D possibly corresponds to TRBD1 (5 bases). Germline V gene lookup returns CDR1 SGHRS and CDR2 YFSETQ. The CDR3 length is 12 residues. V lost 5 bases to trimming and J lost 4 bases, with 10 bases between them. CDR3 residues: CASRRDSYEQYF. The DNA of the CDR3 is TGCGCCAGCAGGCGTGACAGTTACGAGCAGTACTTC.

The V call is TRBV7-3, the J call TRBJ1-1; D uncertain. Looked up from germline, CDR1 is SGHTA and CDR2 is FQGTGA. The V end lost 1 base, the J end lost 4 bases, and 13 bases lay between the germline ends. The CDR3 sequence is 15 residues long. CDR3: CASSLNGSPSTEAFF. CDR3 nucleotides: TGTGCCAGCAGCTTAAATGGGTCTCCGAGCACTGAAGCTTTCTTT.

V and J are TRBV7-3 and TRBJ2-1; 9 bases match TRBD1. Germline loops: CDR1 SGHTA, CDR2 FQGTGA. The CDR3 totals 15 residues. V gave up 5 bases and J gave up 4 bases; unmatched junction bases: 6. The CDR3 nucleotides read TGTGCCAGCAGCCACGACAGGGGGGATTACAATGAGCAGTTCTTC. It is translated as CASSHDRGDYNEQFF.

The CDR3 nucleotides are TGTGCCAGCAGTTTCAATTACCCTAGCGGGAGATTCTACGAGCAGTACTTC. Encoded protein: CASSFNYPSGRFYEQYF. The chain combines TRBV27 with TRBJ2-7; 10 bases line up with TRBD2. The germline gives CDR1 MNHEY, CDR2 SMNVEV (reference sequence). The CDR3 length is 17 residues. Trimming at V came to 3 bases and at J to 3 bases, leaving 11 bases not matched to a gene.

As for this clonotype: A much larger clonotype is one base distant, so this may be a read error. The V call is TRBV20-1, the J call TRBJ1-2; TRBD1 is a possible D gene (6 bases). Germline-derived CDR1 and CDR2 are DFQATT and SNEGSKA (reference sequence). The CDR3 covers 14 residues. The CDR3: CSVRGQSDNYGYTF. CDR3 in DNA: TGCAGTGTTAGAGGACAGAGCGACAACTATGGCTACACCTTC.

This chain uses TRBV20-1 with TRBJ1-1; D perhaps matches TRBD1 (6 bases). The CDR3 loop spans 15 amino acids. V lost 6 bases and J 0 bases, leaving 17 bases between the germline ends. Germline loops: CDR1 DFQATT, CDR2 SNEGSKA (reference sequence). The CDR3 coding sequence is TGCAGTGCGAACCGGGACAACCACATGAACACTGAAGCTTTCTTT. Translating gives CSANRDNHMNTEAFF.

The table lists this clonotype with many counts. This chain connects TRBV6-5 to TRBJ1-1, with D hard to call. The ends were cut back, 3 bases at V and 5 bases at J, with 10 bases in the middle. The germline gives CDR1 MNHEY, CDR2 SVGAGI. The CDR3 has 13 amino acids. In DNA form, the CDR3 reads TGTGCCAGCAGTTATGGCGGGGAGACTGAAGCTTTCTTT. Translating it yields CASSYGGETEAFF.

Only a few counts were recorded for this clonotype. The chain is built from TRBV6-2 or TRBV6-3 and TRBJ2-1; D possibly corresponds to TRBD2 (5 bases). Trimming left V 6 bases short and J 9 bases short, with 24 bases between. Germline V gene data show CDR1 as MNHEY and CDR2 as SVGEGT. This CDR3 is built from 16 residues. The CDR3 DNA reads as TGTGCCAGCAGCCCCGAGACGGGATTGGGCTATGGTGAGCAGTTCTTC. Amino acids: CASSPETGLGYGEQFF.

In this sample, this clonotype turned up a few times. V gene TRBV20-1 combines with J gene TRBJ2-5; perhaps TRBD2 as D (6 bases). This CDR3 comprises 15 residues. Germline-derived CDR1 and CDR2 are DFQATT and SNEGSKA (reference sequence). V lost 6 bases to trimming and J lost 5 bases, with 22 bases between them. DNA of the CDR3: TGCAGTGCCAGCTTGGGGCGGGGTCTCGGGGAGACCCAGTACTTC. It encodes CSASLGRGLGETQYF.

This chain joins TRBV7-9 and TRBJ1-1; maybe TRBD1 (5 bases). Trimming stripped 6 bases from V and 3 bases from J, with 11 bases between. Germline V gene lookup returns CDR1 SEHNR and CDR2 FQNEAQ (reference sequence). The CDR3 contains 13 residues. The chain's CDR3 is CASSLTVDTEAFF. CDR3 in DNA: TGTGCCAGCAGTTTGACAGTGGACACTGAAGCTTTCTTT.

The genes are TRBV6-1 and TRBJ1-6; D possibly corresponds to TRBD1 (6 bases). Germline values: CDR1 MNHNS, CDR2 SASEGT. The CDR3 is made up of 13 amino acids. Trimming pared 6 bases from V and 9 bases from J, leaving 12 bases between. CDR3 bases: TGTGCCAGCAGAGGGGGGATTGGTTCACCCCTCCACTTT. This sequence encodes CASRGGIGSPLHF.

This rearrangement joins TRBV7-2 to TRBJ2-2, with 9 nucleotides matching TRBD1. The J segment lost 8 bases and the V segment lost 5 bases, leaving 6 bases of the junction unmatched. The CDR3 is 14 amino acids. Germline V gives CDR1 SGHTA, CDR2 FQGNSA. The CDR3 loop reads CASSPRDREGELFF. CDR3 bases: TGTGCCAGCAGCCCTCGGGACAGGGAAGGGGAGCTGTTTTTT. The full variable domain, in which reference TRBV7-2 and TRBJ2-2 provide the parts outside the CDR3, is GAGVSQSPSNKVTEKGKDVELRCDPISGHTALYWYRQSLGQGLEFLIYFQGNSAPDKSGLPSDRFSAERTGGSVSTLTIQRTQQEDSAVYLCASSPRDREGELFFGEGSRLTVL.